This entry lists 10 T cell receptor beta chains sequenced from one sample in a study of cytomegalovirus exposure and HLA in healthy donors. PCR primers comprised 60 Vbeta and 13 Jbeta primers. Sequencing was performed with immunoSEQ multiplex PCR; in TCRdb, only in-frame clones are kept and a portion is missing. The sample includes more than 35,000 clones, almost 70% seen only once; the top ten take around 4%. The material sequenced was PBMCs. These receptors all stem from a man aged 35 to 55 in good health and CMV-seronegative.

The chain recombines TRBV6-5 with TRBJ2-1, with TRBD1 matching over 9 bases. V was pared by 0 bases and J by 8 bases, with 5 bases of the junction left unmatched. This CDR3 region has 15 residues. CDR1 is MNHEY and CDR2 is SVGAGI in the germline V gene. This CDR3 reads CASSYSAQGAYEQFF. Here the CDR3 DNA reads TGTGCCAGCAGTTACTCGGCACAGGGGGCATATGAGCAGTTCTTC.

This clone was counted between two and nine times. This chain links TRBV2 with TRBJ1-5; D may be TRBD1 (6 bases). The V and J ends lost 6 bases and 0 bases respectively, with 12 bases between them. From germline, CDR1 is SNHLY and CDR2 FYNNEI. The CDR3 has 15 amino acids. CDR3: CASRTGTSSNQPQHF. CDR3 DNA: TGTGCCAGCAGAACCGGGACAAGTAGCAATCAGCCCCAGCATTTT.

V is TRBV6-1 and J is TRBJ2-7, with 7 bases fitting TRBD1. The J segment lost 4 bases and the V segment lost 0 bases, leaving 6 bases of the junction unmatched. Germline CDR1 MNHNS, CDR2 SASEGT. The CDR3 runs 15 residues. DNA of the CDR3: TGTGCCAGCAGTGAAGCGAGACAGGGTGGGTACGAGCAGTACTTC. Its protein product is CASSEARQGGYEQYF.

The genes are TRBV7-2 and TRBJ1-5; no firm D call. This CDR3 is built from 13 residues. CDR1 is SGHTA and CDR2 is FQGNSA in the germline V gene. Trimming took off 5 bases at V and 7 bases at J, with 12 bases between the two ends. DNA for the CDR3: TGTGCCAGCAGCCGAACAGTGTCGCAGCCCCAGCATTTT. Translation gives CASSRTVSQPQHF.

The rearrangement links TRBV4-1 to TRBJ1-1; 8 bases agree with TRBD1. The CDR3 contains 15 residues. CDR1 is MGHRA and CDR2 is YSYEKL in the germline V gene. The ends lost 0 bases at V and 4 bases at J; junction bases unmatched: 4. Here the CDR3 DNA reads TGCGCCAGCAGCCAAGACGGGACAGGAGGCACTGAAGCTTTCTTT. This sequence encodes CASSQDGTGGTEAFF.

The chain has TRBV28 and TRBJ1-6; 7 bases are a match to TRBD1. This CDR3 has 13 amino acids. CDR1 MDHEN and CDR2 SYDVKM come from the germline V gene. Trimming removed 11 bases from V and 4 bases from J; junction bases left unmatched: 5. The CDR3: CAAKTGYNSPLHF. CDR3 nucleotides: TGTGCCGCCAAGACAGGGTATAATTCACCCCTCCACTTT.

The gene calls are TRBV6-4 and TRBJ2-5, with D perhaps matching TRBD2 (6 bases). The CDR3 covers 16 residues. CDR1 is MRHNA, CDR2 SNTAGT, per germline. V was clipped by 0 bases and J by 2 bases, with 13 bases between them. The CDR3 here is CASSDSVGGGQETQYF. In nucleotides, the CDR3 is TGTGCCAGCAGTGACTCGGTGGGGGGAGGACAAGAGACCCAGTACTTC.

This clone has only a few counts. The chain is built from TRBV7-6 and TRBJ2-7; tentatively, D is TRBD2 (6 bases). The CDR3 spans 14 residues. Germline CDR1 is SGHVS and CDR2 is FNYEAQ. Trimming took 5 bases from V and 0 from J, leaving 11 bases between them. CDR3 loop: CASSPGTGSYEQYF. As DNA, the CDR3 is TGTGCCAGCAGCCCCGGGACTGGCTCCTACGAGCAGTACTTC. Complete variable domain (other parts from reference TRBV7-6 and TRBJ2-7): GAGVSQSPRYKVTKRGQDVALRCDPISGHVSLYWYRQALGQGPEFLTYFNYEAQQDKSGLPNDRFSAERPEGSISTLTIQRTEQRDSAMYRCASSPGTGSYEQYFGPGTRLTVT.

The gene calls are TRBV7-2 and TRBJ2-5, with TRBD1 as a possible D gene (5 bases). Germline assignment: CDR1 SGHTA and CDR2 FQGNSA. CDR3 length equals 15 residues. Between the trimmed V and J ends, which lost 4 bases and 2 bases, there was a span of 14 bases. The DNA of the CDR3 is TGTGCCAGCAGCTCCTTCTCAGGGTCTCAAGAGACCCAGTACTTC. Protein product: CASSSFSGSQETQYF.

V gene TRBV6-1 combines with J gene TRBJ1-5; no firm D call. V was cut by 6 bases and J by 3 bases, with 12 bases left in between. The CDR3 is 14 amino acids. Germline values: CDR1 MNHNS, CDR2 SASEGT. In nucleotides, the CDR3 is TGTGCCAGCAGCCTAGGCTTCTCCAATCAGCCCCAGCATTTT. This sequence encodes CASSLGFSNQPQHF.